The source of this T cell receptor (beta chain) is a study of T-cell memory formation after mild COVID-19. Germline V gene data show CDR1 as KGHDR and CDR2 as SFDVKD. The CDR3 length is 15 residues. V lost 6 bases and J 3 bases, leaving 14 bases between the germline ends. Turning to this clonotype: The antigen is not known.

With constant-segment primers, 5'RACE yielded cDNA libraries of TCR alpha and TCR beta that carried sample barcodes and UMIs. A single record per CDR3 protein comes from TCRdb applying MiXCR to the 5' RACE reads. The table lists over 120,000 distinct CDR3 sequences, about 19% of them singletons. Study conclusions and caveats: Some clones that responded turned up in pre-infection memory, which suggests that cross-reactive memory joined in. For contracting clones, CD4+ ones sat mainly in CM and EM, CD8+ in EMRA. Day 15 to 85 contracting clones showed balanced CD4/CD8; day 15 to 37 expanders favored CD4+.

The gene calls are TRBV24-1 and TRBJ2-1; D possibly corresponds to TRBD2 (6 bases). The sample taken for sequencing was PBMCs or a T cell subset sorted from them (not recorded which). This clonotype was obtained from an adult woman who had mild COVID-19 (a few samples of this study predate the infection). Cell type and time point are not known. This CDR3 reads CATSPGTVIYNEQFF. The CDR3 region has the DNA TGTGCCACCAGTCCCGGGACTGTAATCTACAATGAGCAGTTCTTC.